This T cell receptor beta chain was found in a study of circulating CD8 cells and anti-PD-1 response in melanoma. Study-wide findings and caveats: Only baseline and M1 samples entered the published repertoire comparisons. DNEG was most diverse; TIGIT repertoires were least diverse.

Four subsets defined by PD-1 and/or TIGIT were sorted from live CD3+CD8+TCRalphabeta+ cells. By sample fraction, this clonotype is large. Its target is not known. This CDR3 has 15 amino acids. Germline V gene lookup returns CDR1 SQVTM and CDR2 ANQGSEA. Trimming shortened V by 0 bases and J by 2 bases, and 13 bases separated the two germline ends. Using 15 ng of total RNA, TCR libraries were made with the QIAseq Immune Repertoire TCR panel. MiXCR, run by TCRdb on the reads, gives a single entry per CDR3 protein. Of hundreds of distinct CDR3 sequences listed, around 9.3% are singletons. The sample here was CD8+ T cells from PBMCs, taken at baseline or after one month of anti-PD-1 therapy (not recorded which). This TCR was sampled from a human donor with melanoma. The V gene is TRBV29-1, the J gene TRBJ1-2; no clear D gene. The CDR3 DNA follows: TGCAGCGTTGAAGATCGCGAGGTTTACAACTATGGCTACACCTTC. This gives the protein CSVEDREVYNYGYTF.